This T cell receptor beta chain was observed in a study of PD-1 blockade in classical Hodgkin lymphoma. Time point of the sample: newly diagnosed, previously untreated cHL patient sample. Magnetic negative selection was used to purify CD4+ T cells from PBMCs that had been thawed. Comparison used PBMCs from newly diagnosed, untreated classical Hodgkin lymphoma. The J segment lost 1 base and the V segment lost 4 bases, leaving 10 bases of the junction unmatched. The CDR3 covers 17 residues. Using immunoSEQ multiplex PCR, the repertoire was profiled, and TCRdb retains in-frame clones only, with some absent. The sample lists approximately 20,000 clones; about four fifths were seen once.

The sequence came from a human donor with classical Hodgkin lymphoma. The chain joins TRBV5-3 to TRBJ1-5; TRBD1 aligns across 8 bases. TRBV5-3 carries the ORF label, with uncertain function. Sample: CD4+ T cells from blood. The CDR3 here is CARSGDRTPRSNQPQHF. The CDR3 coding sequence is TGTGCCAGAAGCGGGGACAGGACTCCGCGGAGCAATCAGCCCCAGCATTTT.